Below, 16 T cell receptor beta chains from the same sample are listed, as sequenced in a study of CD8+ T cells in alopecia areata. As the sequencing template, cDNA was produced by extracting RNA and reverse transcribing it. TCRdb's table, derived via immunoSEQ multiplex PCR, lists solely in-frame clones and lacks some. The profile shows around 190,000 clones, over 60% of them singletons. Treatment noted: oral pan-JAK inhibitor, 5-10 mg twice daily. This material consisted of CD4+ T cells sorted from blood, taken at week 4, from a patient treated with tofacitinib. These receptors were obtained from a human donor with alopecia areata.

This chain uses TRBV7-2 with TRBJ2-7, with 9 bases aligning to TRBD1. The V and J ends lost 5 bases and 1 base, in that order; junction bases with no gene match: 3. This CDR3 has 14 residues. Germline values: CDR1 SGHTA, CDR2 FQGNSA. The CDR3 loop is CASSVTGGSYEQYF. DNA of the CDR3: TGTGCCAGCAGCGTGACAGGGGGGTCCTACGAGCAGTACTTC.

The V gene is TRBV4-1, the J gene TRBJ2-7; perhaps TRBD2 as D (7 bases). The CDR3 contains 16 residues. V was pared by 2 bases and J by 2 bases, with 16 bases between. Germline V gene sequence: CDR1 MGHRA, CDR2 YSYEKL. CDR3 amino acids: CASSQPAVGGPYEQYF. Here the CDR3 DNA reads TGCGCCAGCAGCCAACCTGCAGTGGGGGGGCCCTACGAGCAGTACTTC.

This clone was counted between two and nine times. The CDR3 region is CASSGTGNQPQHF. CDR3 coding DNA: TGTGCCAGCAGCGGGACAGGGAATCAGCCCCAGCATTTT. This chain uses TRBV2 with TRBJ1-5; the match to TRBD1 covers 9 bases. Germline V lookup: CDR1 SNHLY, CDR2 FYNNEI. After removal of 6 bases from V and 4 bases from J, the junction contained 1 base not matched to a gene. CDR3 size: 13 residues.

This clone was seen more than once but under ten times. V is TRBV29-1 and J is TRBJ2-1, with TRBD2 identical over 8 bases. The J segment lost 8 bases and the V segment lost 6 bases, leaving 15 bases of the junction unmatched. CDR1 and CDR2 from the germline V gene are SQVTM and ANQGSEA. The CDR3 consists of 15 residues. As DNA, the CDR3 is TGCAGCGTGGAGACGGCCGGGACTAGAAGGGATGAGCAGTTCTTC. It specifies CSVETAGTRRDEQFF.

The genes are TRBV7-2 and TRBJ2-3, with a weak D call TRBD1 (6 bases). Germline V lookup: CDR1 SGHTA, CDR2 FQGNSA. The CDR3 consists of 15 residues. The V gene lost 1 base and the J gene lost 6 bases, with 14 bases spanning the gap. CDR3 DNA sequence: TGTGCCAGCAGCTTAGTTACAGGGCTGACGGATACGCAGTATTTT. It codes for CASSLVTGLTDTQYF.

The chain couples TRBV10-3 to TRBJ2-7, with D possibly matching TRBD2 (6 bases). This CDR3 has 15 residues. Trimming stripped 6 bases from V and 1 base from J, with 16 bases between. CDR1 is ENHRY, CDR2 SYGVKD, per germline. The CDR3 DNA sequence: TGTGCCATCAGGCCCAAGGAGGGGCCTTCCTACGAGCAGTACTTC. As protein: CAIRPKEGPSYEQYF.

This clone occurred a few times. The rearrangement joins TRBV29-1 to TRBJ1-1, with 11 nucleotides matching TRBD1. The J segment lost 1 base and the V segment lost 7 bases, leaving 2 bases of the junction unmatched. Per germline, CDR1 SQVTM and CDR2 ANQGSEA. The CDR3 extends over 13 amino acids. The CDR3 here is CSAGTGGNTEAFF. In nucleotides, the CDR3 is TGCAGCGCCGGGACAGGGGGGAACACTGAAGCTTTCTTT. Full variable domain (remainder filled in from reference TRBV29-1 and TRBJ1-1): SAVISQKPSRDICQRGTSLTIQCQVDSQVTMMFWYRQQPGQSLTLIATANQGSEATYESGFVIDKFPISRPNLTFSTLTVSNMSPEDSSIYLCSAGTGGNTEAFFGQGTRLTVV.

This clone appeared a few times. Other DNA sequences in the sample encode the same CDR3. The CDR3 nucleotides are TGCGCCAGCAGCTTTGGCCAGGGAGGTGGCTACACCTTC. This gives the protein CASSFGQGGGYTF. The rearrangement links TRBV5-1 to TRBJ1-2; D is possibly TRBD1 (5 bases). Germline V gene lookup returns CDR1 SGHRS and CDR2 YFSETQ. The V end lost 2 bases, the J end lost 7 bases, and 12 bases lay between the germline ends. The CDR3 is made up of 13 amino acids.

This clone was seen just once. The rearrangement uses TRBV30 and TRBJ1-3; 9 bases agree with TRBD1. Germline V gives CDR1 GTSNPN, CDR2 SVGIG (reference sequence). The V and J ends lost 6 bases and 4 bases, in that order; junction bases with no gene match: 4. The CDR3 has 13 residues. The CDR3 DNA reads TGTGCCTGTGGGACAGGGCACGGAAACACCATATATTTT. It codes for CACGTGHGNTIYF.

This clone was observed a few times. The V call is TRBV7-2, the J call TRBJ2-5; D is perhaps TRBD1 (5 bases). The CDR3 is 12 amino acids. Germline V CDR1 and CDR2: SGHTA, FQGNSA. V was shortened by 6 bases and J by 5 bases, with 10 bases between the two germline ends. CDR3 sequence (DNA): TGTGCCAGCAGGGAACAGGCGGAGACCCAGTACTTC. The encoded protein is CASREQAETQYF.

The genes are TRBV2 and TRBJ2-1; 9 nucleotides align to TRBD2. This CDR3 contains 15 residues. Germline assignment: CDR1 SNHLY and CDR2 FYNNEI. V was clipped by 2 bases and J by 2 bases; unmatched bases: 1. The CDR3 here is CASSELAGTYNEQFF. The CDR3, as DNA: TGTGCCAGCAGTGAACTAGCGGGGACCTACAATGAGCAGTTCTTC.

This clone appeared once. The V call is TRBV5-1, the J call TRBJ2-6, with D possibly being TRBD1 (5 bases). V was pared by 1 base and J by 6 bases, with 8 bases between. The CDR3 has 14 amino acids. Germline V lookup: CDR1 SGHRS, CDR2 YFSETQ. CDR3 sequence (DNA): TGCGCCAGCAGCTTGTTCGGACAGGCCAACGTCCTGACTTTC. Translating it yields CASSLFGQANVLTF.

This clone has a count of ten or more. For the CDR3, the DNA is TGTGCCAGCAGCCAATTTCAGGGGGAGCAGTACTTC. Protein sequence: CASSQFQGEQYF. The gene calls are TRBV6-5 and TRBJ2-7; a weak D match, TRBD1 (6 bases). Trimming removed 6 bases from V and 7 bases from J, with 13 bases in between. In germline, CDR1 is MNHEY, CDR2 SVGAGI. This CDR3 region has 12 residues.

The CDR3: CASSTRTGLTKNIQYF. The CDR3 nucleotides read TGTGCCAGCAGCACAAGGACAGGGTTAACCAAAAACATTCAGTACTTC. V usage is TRBV7-2 and J usage is TRBJ2-4; TRBD1 aligns across 8 bases. V was clipped by 5 bases and J by 2 bases; unmatched bases: 8. Germline loops: CDR1 SGHTA, CDR2 FQGNSA. The CDR3 consists of 16 residues.

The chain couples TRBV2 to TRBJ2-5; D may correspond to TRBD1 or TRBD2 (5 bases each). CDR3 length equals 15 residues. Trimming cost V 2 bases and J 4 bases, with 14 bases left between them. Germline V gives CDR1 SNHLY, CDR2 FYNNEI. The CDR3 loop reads CASSENVGVGETQYF. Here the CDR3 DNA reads TGTGCCAGCAGTGAAAACGTGGGGGTGGGAGAGACCCAGTACTTC.

The CDR3 coding sequence is TGTGCCTGGGCCGCGGACAGCCCCTACGAGCAGTACTTC. Translated, it gives CAWAADSPYEQYF. The chain joins TRBV30 to TRBJ2-7; possibly TRBD1 for D (6 bases). Trimming removed 5 bases at V and 2 bases at J, with 13 bases between. Germline CDR1 reads GTSNPN; CDR2 reads SVGIG (reference sequence). The CDR3 consists of 13 residues.